Listed here are 10 T cell receptor beta chains from one sample, sequenced in a study of blood T cell repertoires in COVID-19. Sequencing used immunoSEQ multiplex PCR; TCRdb keeps in-frame clones, though not all of them. The table includes roughly 480,000 clones, 85% to 90% detected once. Source material: peripheral blood. The receptors were sampled from a man aged 18 to 30 with COVID-19, enrolled during active disease.

The CDR3 reads CASSITGGNEQFF. In DNA form, the CDR3 reads TGTGCCAGTAGTATCACAGGGGGAAATGAGCAGTTCTTC. This sequence joins TRBV19 and TRBJ2-1; 8 positions agree with TRBD1. This CDR3 comprises 13 residues. Germline V gene data show CDR1 as LNHDA and CDR2 as SQIVND (reference sequence). V lost 3 bases and J lost 7; bases outside the gene matches: 2.

The V gene is TRBV5-1, the J gene TRBJ2-3; the match to TRBD2 covers 14 bases. Trimming took 4 bases from V and 4 from J; bases not matched to a gene: 14. Germline-derived CDR1 and CDR2 are SGHRS and YFSETQ. The CDR3 loop spans 19 amino acids. The CDR3 loop is CASSQTSGGVILSADTQYF. CDR3 sequence (DNA): TGCGCCAGCAGCCAGACTAGCGGGGGGGTAATCCTGTCCGCAGATACGCAGTATTTT. Complete variable domain (other parts from reference TRBV5-1 and TRBJ2-3): KAGVTQTPRYLIKTRGQQVTLSCSPISGHRSVSWYQQTPGQGLQFLFEYFSETQRNKGNFPGRFSGRQFSNSRSEMNVSTLELGDSALYLCASSQTSGGVILSADTQYFGPGTRLTVL.

The chain recombines TRBV7-2 with TRBJ1-2, with a possible D match to TRBD1 (6 bases). V was shortened by 5 bases and J by 1 base, with 14 bases between the two germline ends. Per germline, CDR1 SGHTA and CDR2 FQGNSA. The CDR3 is 15 residues long. CDR3 in DNA: TGTGCCAGCAGCGCCAGGGGAGCTCGTAACTATGGCTACACCTTC. This gives the protein CASSARGARNYGYTF.

This sequence joins TRBV2 and TRBJ1-1; perhaps TRBD1 as D (6 bases). The V end lost 3 bases, the J end lost 5 bases, and 7 bases lay between the germline ends. The CDR3 contains 12 residues. CDR1 and CDR2 (germline): SNHLY, FYNNEI. The CDR3 DNA reads as TGTGCCAGCAGTGATCAGGGGACTGAAGCTTTCTTT. As protein: CASSDQGTEAFF.

The rearrangement joins TRBV4-1 to TRBJ1-2; possibly TRBD1 for D (6 bases). This CDR3 is 16 amino acids long. Germline values: CDR1 MGHRA, CDR2 YSYEKL. The V gene lost 0 bases and the J gene lost 4 bases, with 15 bases spanning the gap. The CDR3 DNA reads TGCGCCAGCAGCCAAGATTTTAGTGGGACATTCTATGGCTACACCTTC. Translated: CASSQDFSGTFYGYTF.

This chain uses TRBV5-4 with TRBJ2-3; 7 nucleotides line up with TRBD1. V was pared by 4 bases and J by 6 bases, with 8 bases of the junction left unmatched. Germline assignment: CDR1 SGHNT and CDR2 YYREEE (reference sequence). This CDR3 spans 14 amino acids. Written as DNA, the CDR3 is TGTGCCAGCAGCGCTGGACAGGAATATGATACGCAGTATTTT. Protein: CASSAGQEYDTQYF.

This chain connects TRBV10-2 to TRBJ1-5, with no clear D. The CDR3 is 15 amino acids. Germline V gene data show CDR1 as WSHSY and CDR2 as SAAADI. Trimming took off 0 bases at V and 4 bases at J, with 10 bases between the two ends. The CDR3 DNA follows: TGCGCCAGCAGTGAGTCGAGGCAGATAAATCAGCCCCAGCATTTT. Translation: CASSESRQINQPQHF.

The rearrangement uses TRBV6-5 and TRBJ2-7, with 8 nucleotides matching TRBD1. Germline loops: CDR1 MNHEY, CDR2 SVGAGI. Losses at the gene ends were 6 bases for V and 7 bases for J; bases not matched to a gene: 5. The CDR3 runs to 12 residues. The CDR3 bases are TGTGCCAGCAGCAGGACAGGGCTTGAGCAGTACTTC. Translating gives CASSRTGLEQYF.

V gene TRBV5-6 combines with J gene TRBJ2-7; no reliable D call. The V gene's germline CDR1 is SGHDT and CDR2 YYEEEE. V lost 4 bases to trimming and J lost 0 bases, with 11 bases between them. CDR3 length: 14 amino acids. The CDR3 spells CASSKTHSSYEQYF. CDR3 coding DNA: TGTGCCAGCAGCAAGACCCACAGCTCCTACGAGCAGTACTTC.

The rearrangement uses TRBV18 and TRBJ2-5; 8 bases agree with TRBD2. This CDR3 spans 15 amino acids. V trimming: 3 bases; J trimming: 4 bases; junction bases outside the gene matches: 7. Germline CDR1 is KGHSH and CDR2 is LQKENI. This CDR3 reads CASSPQLADGETQYF. The CDR3 nucleotides are TGTGCCAGCTCACCCCAACTAGCGGATGGAGAGACCCAGTACTTC. Based on the CDR3 plus reference TRBV18 and TRBJ2-5, the full variable domain is NAGVMQNPRHLVRRRGQEARLRCSPMKGHSHVYWYRQLPEEGLKFMVYLQKENIIDESGMPKERFSAEFPKEGPSILRIQQVVRGDSAAYFCASSPQLADGETQYFGPGTRLLVL.